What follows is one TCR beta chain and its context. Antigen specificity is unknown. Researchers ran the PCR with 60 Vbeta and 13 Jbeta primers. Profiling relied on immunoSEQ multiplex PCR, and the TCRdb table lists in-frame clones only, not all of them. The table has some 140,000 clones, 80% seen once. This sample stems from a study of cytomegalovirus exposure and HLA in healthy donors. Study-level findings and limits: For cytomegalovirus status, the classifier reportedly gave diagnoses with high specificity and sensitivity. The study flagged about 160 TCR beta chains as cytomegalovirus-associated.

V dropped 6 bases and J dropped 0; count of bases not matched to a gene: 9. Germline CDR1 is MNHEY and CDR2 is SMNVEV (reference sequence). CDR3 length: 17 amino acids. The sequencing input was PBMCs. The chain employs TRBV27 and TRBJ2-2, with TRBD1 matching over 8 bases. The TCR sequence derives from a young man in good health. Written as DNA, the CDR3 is TGTGCCAGCAGCAAGACAGGGGCGAGGACGAACACCGGGGAGCTGTTTTTT. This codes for CASSKTGARTNTGELFF.